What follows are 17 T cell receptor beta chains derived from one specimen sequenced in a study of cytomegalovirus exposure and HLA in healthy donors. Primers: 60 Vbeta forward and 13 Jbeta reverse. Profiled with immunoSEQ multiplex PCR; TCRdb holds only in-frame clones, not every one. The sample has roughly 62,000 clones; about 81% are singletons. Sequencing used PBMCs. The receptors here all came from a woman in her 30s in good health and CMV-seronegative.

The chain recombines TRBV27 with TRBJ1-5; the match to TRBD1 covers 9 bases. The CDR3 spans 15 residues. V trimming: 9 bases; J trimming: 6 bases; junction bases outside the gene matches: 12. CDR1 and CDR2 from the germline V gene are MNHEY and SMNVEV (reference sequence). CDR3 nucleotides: TGTGCCAGTGCATCCACAGGGGGCGACTCTCAGCCCCAGCATTTT. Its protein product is CASASTGGDSQPQHF.

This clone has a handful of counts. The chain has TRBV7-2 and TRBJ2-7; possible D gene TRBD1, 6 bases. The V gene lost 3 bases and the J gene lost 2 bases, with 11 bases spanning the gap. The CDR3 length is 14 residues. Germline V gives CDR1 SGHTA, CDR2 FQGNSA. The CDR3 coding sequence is TGTGCCAGCAGCTTTATGGGGGCAGCCTACGAGCAGTACTTC. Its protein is CASSFMGAAYEQYF.

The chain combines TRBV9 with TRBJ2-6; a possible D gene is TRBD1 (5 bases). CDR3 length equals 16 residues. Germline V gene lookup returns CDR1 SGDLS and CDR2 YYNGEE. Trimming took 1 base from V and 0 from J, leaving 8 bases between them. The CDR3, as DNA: TGTGCCAGCAGCGTAAGGGGCCTCTCTGGGGCCAACGTCCTGACTTTC. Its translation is CASSVRGLSGANVLTF.

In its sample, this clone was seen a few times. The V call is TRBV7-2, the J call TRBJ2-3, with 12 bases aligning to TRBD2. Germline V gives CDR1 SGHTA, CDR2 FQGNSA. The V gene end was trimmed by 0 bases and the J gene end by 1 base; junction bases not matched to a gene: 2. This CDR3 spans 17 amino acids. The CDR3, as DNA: TGTGCCAGCAGCTTAGCACTAGCGGGAGGAGGCACAGATACGCAGTATTTT. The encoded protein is CASSLALAGGGTDTQYF.

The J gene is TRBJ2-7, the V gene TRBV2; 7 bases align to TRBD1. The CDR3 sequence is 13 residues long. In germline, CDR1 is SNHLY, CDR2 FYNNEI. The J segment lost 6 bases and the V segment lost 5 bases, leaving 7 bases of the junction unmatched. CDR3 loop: CASSPGGGGEQYV. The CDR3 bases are TGTGCCAGCAGTCCAGGGGGTGGGGGCGAGCAGTACGTC.

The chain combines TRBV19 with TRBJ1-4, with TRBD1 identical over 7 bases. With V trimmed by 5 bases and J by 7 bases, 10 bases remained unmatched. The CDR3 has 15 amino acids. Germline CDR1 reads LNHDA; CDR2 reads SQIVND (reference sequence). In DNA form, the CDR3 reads TGTGCCAGTAGTGTGTCGGGACAGAGGGGTGAAAAACTGTTTTTT. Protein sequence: CASSVSGQRGEKLFF.

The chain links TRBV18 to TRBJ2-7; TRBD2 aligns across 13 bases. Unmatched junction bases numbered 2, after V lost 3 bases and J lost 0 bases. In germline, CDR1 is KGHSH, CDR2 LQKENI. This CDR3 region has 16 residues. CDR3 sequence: CASSPGLAGVSYEQYF. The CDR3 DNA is TGTGCCAGCTCACCCGGACTAGCGGGAGTCTCCTACGAGCAGTACTTC.

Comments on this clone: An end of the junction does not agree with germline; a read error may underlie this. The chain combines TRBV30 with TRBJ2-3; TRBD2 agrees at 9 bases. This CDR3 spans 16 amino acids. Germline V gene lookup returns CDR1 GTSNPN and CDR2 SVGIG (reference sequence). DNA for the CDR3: TGTGTCTGGAGTGTACTGGCTAGCGGGGTCACAGATACGCAGTATTTT. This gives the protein CVWSVLASGVTDTQYF. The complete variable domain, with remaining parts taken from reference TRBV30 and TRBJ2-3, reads SQTIHQWPATLVQPVGSPLSLECTVEGTSNPNLYWYRQAAGRGLQLLFYSVGIGQISSEVPQNLSASRPQDRQFILSSKKLLLSDSGFYLCVWSVLASGVTDTQYFGPGTRLTVL.

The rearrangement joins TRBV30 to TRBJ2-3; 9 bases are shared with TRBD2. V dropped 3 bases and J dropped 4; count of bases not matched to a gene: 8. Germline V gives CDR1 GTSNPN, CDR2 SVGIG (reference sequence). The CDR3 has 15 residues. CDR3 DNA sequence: TGTGCCTGGAGGCCTCTAGCGGGACGGGCAGATACGCAGTATTTT. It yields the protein CAWRPLAGRADTQYF.

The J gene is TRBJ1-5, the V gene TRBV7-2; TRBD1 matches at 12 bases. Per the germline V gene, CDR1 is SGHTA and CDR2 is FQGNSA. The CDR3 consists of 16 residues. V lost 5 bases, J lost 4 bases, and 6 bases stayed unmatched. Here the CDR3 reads CASSPGQGAQNQPQHF. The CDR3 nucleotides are TGTGCCAGCAGCCCGGGACAGGGGGCGCAAAATCAGCCCCAGCATTTT. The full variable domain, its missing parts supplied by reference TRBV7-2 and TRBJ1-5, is GAGVSQSPSNKVTEKGKDVELRCDPISGHTALYWYRQSLGQGLEFLIYFQGNSAPDKSGLPSDRFSAERTGGSVSTLTIQRTQQEDSAVYLCASSPGQGAQNQPQHFGDGTRLSIL.

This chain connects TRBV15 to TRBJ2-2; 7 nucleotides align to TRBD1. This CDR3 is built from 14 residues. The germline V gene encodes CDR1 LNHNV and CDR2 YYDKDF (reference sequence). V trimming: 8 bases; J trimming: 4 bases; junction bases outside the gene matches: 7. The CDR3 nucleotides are TGTGCCACCCAGGGGGTAGCTACCACCGGGGAGCTGTTTTTT. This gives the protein CATQGVATTGELFF.

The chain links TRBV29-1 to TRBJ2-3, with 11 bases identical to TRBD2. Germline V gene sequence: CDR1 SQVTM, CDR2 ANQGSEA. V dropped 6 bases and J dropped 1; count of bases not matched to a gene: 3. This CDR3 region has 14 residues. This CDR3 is CSVTSGSRTDTQYF. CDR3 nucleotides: TGCAGCGTCACTAGCGGGAGTCGCACAGATACGCAGTATTTT.

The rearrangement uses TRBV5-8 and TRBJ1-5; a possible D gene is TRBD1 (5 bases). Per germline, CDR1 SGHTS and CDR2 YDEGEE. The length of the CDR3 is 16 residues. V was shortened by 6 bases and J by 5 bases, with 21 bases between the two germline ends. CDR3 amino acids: CASTPTRVGGDQPQHF. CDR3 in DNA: TGTGCCAGCACCCCTACTAGGGTGGGAGGGGATCAGCCCCAGCATTTT. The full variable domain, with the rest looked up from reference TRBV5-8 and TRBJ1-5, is EAGVTQSPTHLIKTRGQQATLRCSPISGHTSVYWYQQALGLGLQFLLWYDEGEERNRGNFPPRFSGRQFPNYSSELNVNALELEDSALYLCASTPTRVGGDQPQHFGDGTRLSIL.

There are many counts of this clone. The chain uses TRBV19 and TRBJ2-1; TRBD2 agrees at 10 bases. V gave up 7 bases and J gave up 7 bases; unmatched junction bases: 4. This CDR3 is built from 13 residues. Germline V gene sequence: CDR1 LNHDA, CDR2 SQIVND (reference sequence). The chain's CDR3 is CASKPSGSNEQFF. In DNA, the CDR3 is TGTGCCAGTAAGCCTAGCGGGAGTAATGAGCAGTTCTTC.

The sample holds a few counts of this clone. CDR3 region: CASSLTASGHTDTQYF. For the CDR3, the DNA is TGTGCCAGCAGTTTAACGGCTAGCGGGCACACAGATACGCAGTATTTT. This rearrangement joins TRBV27 to TRBJ2-3; 8 bases map to TRBD2. Germline CDR1 MNHEY, CDR2 SMNVEV (reference sequence). Losses at the gene ends were 2 bases for V and 2 bases for J; bases not matched to a gene: 6. CDR3 length: 16 residues.

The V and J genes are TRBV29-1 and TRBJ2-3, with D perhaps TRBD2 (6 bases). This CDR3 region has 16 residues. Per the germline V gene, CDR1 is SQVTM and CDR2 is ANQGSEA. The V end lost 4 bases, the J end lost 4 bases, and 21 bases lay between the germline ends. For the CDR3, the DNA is TGCAGCGTTGTGAGGGTGCGGGACGGATTATCAGATACGCAGTATTTT. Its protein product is CSVVRVRDGLSDTQYF.

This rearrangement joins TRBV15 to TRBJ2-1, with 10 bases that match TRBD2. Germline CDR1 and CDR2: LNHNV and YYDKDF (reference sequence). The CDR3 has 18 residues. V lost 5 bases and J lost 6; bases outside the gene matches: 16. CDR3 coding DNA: TGTGCCACCAGCGGGACGGGACTAGCGACTGTGTGGGGCAATGAGCAGTTCTTC. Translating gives CATSGTGLATVWGNEQFF.